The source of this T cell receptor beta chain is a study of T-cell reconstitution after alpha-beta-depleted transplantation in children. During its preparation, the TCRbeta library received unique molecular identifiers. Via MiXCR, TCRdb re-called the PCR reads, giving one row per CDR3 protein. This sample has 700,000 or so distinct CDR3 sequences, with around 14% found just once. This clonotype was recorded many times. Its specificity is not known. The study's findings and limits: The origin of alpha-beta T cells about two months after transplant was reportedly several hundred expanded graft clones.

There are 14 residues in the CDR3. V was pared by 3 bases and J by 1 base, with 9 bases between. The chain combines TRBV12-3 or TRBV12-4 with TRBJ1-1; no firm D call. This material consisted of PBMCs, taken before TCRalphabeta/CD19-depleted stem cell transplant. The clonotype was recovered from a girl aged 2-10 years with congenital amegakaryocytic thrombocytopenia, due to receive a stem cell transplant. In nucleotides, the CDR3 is TGTGCCAGCAGTTTTTCTACGGGGAACACTGAAGCTTTCTTT. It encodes CASSFSTGNTEAFF.